A single sample is the source of the 27 T cell receptor beta chains below, sequenced in a study of CD8 T cells in Susac syndrome. Random hexamers were used to reverse transcribe the RNA input (roughly 0.5 to 1 ug). Using its own MiXCR run on the immunoSEQ multiplex PCR reads, TCRdb lists one record per CDR3 protein. The data hold 150,000 to 200,000 distinct CDR3 sequences, with about 90% observed a single time. Material for sequencing was CD4+ T cells from PBMCs. The receptors shown here come from a human donor in good health.

This chain uses TRBV14 with TRBJ1-4; perhaps TRBD1 as D (6 bases). CDR3 length: 16 residues. Trimming stripped 2 bases from V and 6 bases from J, with 16 bases between. The germline CDR1 and CDR2 sequences are SGHDN and FVKESK. The CDR3 coding sequence is TGTGCCAGCAGCCAATTCCATCGAGGGGGGTATGAAAAACTGTTTTTT. This codes for CASSQFHRGGYEKLFF.

The rearrangement links TRBV20-1 to TRBJ1-1; D not resolved. This CDR3 region has 11 residues. Germline CDR1 is DFQATT and CDR2 is SNEGSKA (reference sequence). V lost 4 bases to trimming and J lost 6 bases, with 9 bases between them. The CDR3 sequence is CSANGLSEAFF. CDR3 nucleotides: TGCAGTGCTAACGGTCTCTCTGAAGCTTTCTTT.

This chain links TRBV3-1 with TRBJ2-1; 15 nucleotides agree with TRBD2. The CDR3 spans 16 residues. Germline V gives CDR1 LGHDT, CDR2 YNNKEL (reference sequence). V dropped 4 bases and J dropped 9; count of bases not matched to a gene: 7. This CDR3 is CASSPWTSGRVSEQFF. The CDR3 DNA sequence: TGTGCCAGCAGCCCTTGGACTAGCGGGAGGGTAAGTGAGCAGTTCTTC.

The V gene is TRBV29-1, the J gene TRBJ2-5; D possibly corresponds to TRBD2 (5 bases). The CDR3 totals 12 residues. Germline CDR1 is SQVTM and CDR2 is ANQGSEA. V lost 6 bases and J 5 bases, leaving 13 bases between the germline ends. For the CDR3, the DNA is TGCAGCGTCGGGGATTATCTTGAGACCCAGTACTTC. This sequence encodes CSVGDYLETQYF.

J is TRBJ2-5 and V is TRBV7-2; D gene unclear. Germline V lookup: CDR1 SGHTA, CDR2 FQGNSA. The V end lost 4 bases, the J end lost 5 bases, and 17 bases lay between the germline ends. The CDR3 is made up of 15 amino acids. In DNA, the CDR3 is TGTGCCAGCAGCTCCCGGGCCTACCAAGGCGAGACCCAGTACTTC. As protein: CASSSRAYQGETQYF. Combining the CDR3 with reference TRBV7-2 and TRBJ2-5 gives the whole variable domain GAGVSQSPSNKVTEKGKDVELRCDPISGHTALYWYRQSLGQGLEFLIYFQGNSAPDKSGLPSDRFSAERTGGSVSTLTIQRTQQEDSAVYLCASSSRAYQGETQYFGPGTRLLVL.

The V and J genes are TRBV7-8 and TRBJ1-2; 8 bases map to TRBD1. Losses at the gene ends were 1 base for V and 6 bases for J; bases not matched to a gene: 4. Germline assignment: CDR1 SGHVS and CDR2 FQNEAQ. The CDR3 is 14 amino acids. The CDR3 nucleotides are TGTGCCAGCAGCTTAGTTCAGGGGGCGGATGGCTACACCTTC. This gives the protein CASSLVQGADGYTF.

V gene TRBV2 combines with J gene TRBJ2-7; 7 bases align to TRBD2. Germline loops: CDR1 SNHLY, CDR2 FYNNEI. Unmatched junction bases numbered 2, after V lost 2 bases and J lost 1 base. The CDR3 is 14 amino acids. The CDR3 sequence is CASSEMGLSYEQYF. DNA of the CDR3: TGTGCCAGCAGTGAAATGGGACTATCCTACGAGCAGTACTTC.

J is TRBJ2-5 and V is TRBV20-1, with a tentative D call TRBD2 (6 bases). Germline V CDR1 and CDR2: DFQATT, SNEGSKA (reference sequence). The CDR3 length is 16 residues. V lost 3 bases to trimming and J lost 0 bases, with 17 bases between them. The CDR3 sequence: CSASGLAYWNQETQYF. The CDR3 DNA reads as TGCAGTGCTAGCGGTCTAGCGTATTGGAACCAAGAGACCCAGTACTTC.

This clonotype was observed a single time. Compared with germline, one end of the junction differs, possibly owing to a read error. The chain couples TRBV5-1 to TRBJ2-7, with D perhaps TRBD2 (6 bases). The CDR3 spans 15 residues. Per germline, CDR1 SGHRS and CDR2 YFSETQ. The CDR3 DNA follows: TGCGCCAGCAGCCCCCTTTCGGAGGGGCCCTACCAGCAGTACTTC. Translated, it gives CASSPLSEGPYQQYF.

In this sample, this clonotype turned up once. This chain links TRBV28 with TRBJ2-5; D call uncertain. CDR1 is MDHEN and CDR2 is SYDVKM in the germline V gene. The CDR3 contains 13 residues. V was clipped by 6 bases and J by 4 bases, with 12 bases between them. The CDR3 protein is CASSPVGRETQYF. The CDR3 DNA follows: TGTGCCAGCAGCCCTGTGGGCCGAGAGACCCAGTACTTC.

This clonotype was seen a single time. The chain recombines TRBV6-6 with TRBJ1-5; 10 bases are a match to TRBD1. The CDR3 is made up of 15 amino acids. From germline, CDR1 is MNHNY and CDR2 SVGAGI (reference sequence). V gave up 4 bases and J gave up 9 bases; unmatched junction bases: 9. CDR3 loop: CASSSPGQGIRPQHF. The CDR3 nucleotides read TGTGCCAGCAGTTCACCGGGACAGGGGATTCGGCCCCAGCATTTT.

This clonotype was detected once. This chain connects TRBV25-1 to TRBJ1-4; TRBD1 matches at 7 bases. V dropped 3 bases and J dropped 4; count of bases not matched to a gene: 2. The germline V gene encodes CDR1 MGHDK and CDR2 SYGVNS. This CDR3 contains 14 residues. The DNA for the CDR3 is TGTGCCAGCAGTGAGGACAGGATTAATGAAAAACTGTTTTTT. The encoded protein is CASSEDRINEKLFF.

The chain recombines TRBV6-5 with TRBJ2-3; no clear D gene. Trimming removed 6 bases at V and 0 bases at J, with 7 bases between. CDR1 MNHEY and CDR2 SVGAGI come from the germline V gene. CDR3 length equals 13 residues. The CDR3 loop reads CASSLGSTDTQYF. As DNA, the CDR3 is TGTGCCAGCAGCCTAGGAAGCACAGATACGCAGTATTTT.

This clonotype has just a few counts. The chain recombines TRBV11-2 with TRBJ1-1, with D uncertain. Germline CDR1 reads SGHAT; CDR2 reads FQNNGV. The V end was cut by 3 bases, the J end by 5 bases, with 7 bases between. CDR3 size: 12 residues. In nucleotides, the CDR3 is TGTGCCAGCAGCTTTTCGGGGACTGAAGCTTTCTTT. It translates to CASSFSGTEAFF.

The chain links TRBV6-2 or TRBV6-3 to TRBJ2-7; D might be TRBD2 (5 bases). V lost 7 bases to trimming and J lost 0 bases, with 13 bases between them. The CDR3 sequence is 14 residues long. Germline V lookup: CDR1 MNHEY, CDR2 SVGEGT. The CDR3 spells CASIRGPVSYEQYF. CDR3 coding DNA: TGTGCCAGCATCCGCGGGCCGGTCTCCTACGAGCAGTACTTC.

V and J are TRBV18 and TRBJ2-7, with TRBD1 matching over 10 bases. Germline lookup yields CDR1 KGHSH and CDR2 LQKENI. Trimming cost V 3 bases and J 2 bases; bases outside gene matches: 4. The length of the CDR3 is 15 residues. The CDR3 loop is CASSPPGTGAYEQYF. The DNA of the CDR3 is TGTGCCAGCTCACCTCCCGGGACAGGGGCCTACGAGCAGTACTTC.

The chain recombines TRBV10-1 with TRBJ1-2; D is possibly TRBD1 (5 bases). V was pared by 4 bases and J by 3 bases, with 9 bases between. The CDR3 length is 13 residues. Germline V lookup: CDR1 WNHNN, CDR2 SYGVQD (reference sequence). Here the CDR3 reads CASSVKGDYGYTF. The CDR3, as DNA: TGCGCCAGCAGTGTGAAAGGGGACTATGGCTACACCTTC.

This chain links TRBV6-1 with TRBJ2-6, with TRBD1 matching over 8 bases. Germline V gene data show CDR1 as MNHNS and CDR2 as SASEGT. The CDR3 contains 15 residues. V lost 5 bases to trimming and J lost 3 bases; unmatched junction nucleotides: 3. The CDR3 nucleotides are TGTGCCAGCAGTCACAGGGGGAGTGGGGCCAACGTCCTGACTTTC. Protein product: CASSHRGSGANVLTF.

There are a few counts of this clonotype. This sequence joins TRBV5-4 and TRBJ1-1; D is unclear. The length of the CDR3 is 14 residues. Germline V gene sequence: CDR1 SGHNT, CDR2 YYREEE (reference sequence). V lost 4 bases to trimming and J lost 1 base, with 11 bases between them. The CDR3 is CASSRSAGNTEAFF. DNA for the CDR3: TGTGCCAGCAGCCGGTCTGCGGGGAACACTGAAGCTTTCTTT.

The chain uses TRBV25-1 and TRBJ2-1, with 9 bases that match TRBD2. After removal of 1 base from V and 10 bases from J, the junction contained 8 bases not matched to a gene. The CDR3 has 15 residues. From germline, CDR1 is MGHDK and CDR2 SYGVNS. CDR3 sequence reads: CASSELGGGGLEQFF. CDR3 sequence (DNA): TGTGCCAGCAGTGAATTAGGCGGGGGGGGATTGGAGCAGTTCTTC.

This chain uses TRBV10-3 with TRBJ1-6; D is ambiguous. The CDR3 is 13 residues long. The V end lost 7 bases, the J end lost 8 bases, and 12 bases lay between the germline ends. From germline, CDR1 is ENHRY and CDR2 SYGVKD. The CDR3 coding sequence is TGTGCCATCACCGTGGGAACGGATTCACCCCTCCACTTT. Protein: CAITVGTDSPLHF.

V gene TRBV7-2 combines with J gene TRBJ2-2, with 11 positions matching TRBD2. V trimming: 1 base; J trimming: 4 bases; junction bases outside the gene matches: 11. The CDR3 extends over 19 amino acids. The V gene's germline CDR1 is SGHTA and CDR2 FQGNSA. The CDR3 bases are TGTGCCAGCAGCTTAGGCTCAAGTTTCGGACTAGCGGGCACCGGGGAGCTGTTTTTT. Its translation: CASSLGSSFGLAGTGELFF.

This rearrangement joins TRBV19 to TRBJ2-5; TRBD2 aligns across 7 bases. The CDR3 loop spans 12 amino acids. CDR1 LNHDA and CDR2 SQIVND come from the germline V gene (reference sequence). V shed 4 bases, J shed 5 bases, and the junction held 1 base outside the gene matches. CDR3 coding DNA: TGTGCCAGTAGTACGGGAGGCGAGACCCAGTACTTC. This translates into CASSTGGETQYF.

The chain carries TRBV18 and TRBJ2-7; 10 bases line up with TRBD1. J gave up 2 bases and V 4 bases, and 5 bases lay outside the gene matches. The CDR3 has 15 amino acids. Germline values: CDR1 KGHSH, CDR2 LQKENI. The CDR3 loop is CASSLPGQGTYEQYF. CDR3 nucleotide sequence: TGTGCCAGCTCACTACCGGGACAGGGGACCTACGAGCAGTACTTC. The full variable domain, rest sourced from reference TRBV18 and TRBJ2-7, is NAGVMQNPRHLVRRRGQEARLRCSPMKGHSHVYWYRQLPEEGLKFMVYLQKENIIDESGMPKERFSAEFPKEGPSILRIQQVVRGDSAAYFCASSLPGQGTYEQYFGPGTRLTVT.

The chain recombines TRBV7-9 with TRBJ2-7; TRBD2 matches at 14 bases. J lost 2 bases, V lost 5 bases, and 5 bases had no gene match. Germline V lookup: CDR1 SEHNR, CDR2 FQNEAQ (reference sequence). The CDR3 sequence is 16 residues long. In DNA, the CDR3 is TGTGCCAGCAGCATAGGACTAGCGGGGGGCACCTACGAGCAGTACTTC. It is translated as CASSIGLAGGTYEQYF.

This clonotype was counted between two and nine times. The gene calls are TRBV15 and TRBJ2-5; D is possibly TRBD2 (6 bases). Germline CDR1 and CDR2: LNHNV and YYDKDF (reference sequence). V lost 0 bases, J lost 8 bases, and 10 bases lay in between. This CDR3 is built from 13 residues. The CDR3 bases are TGTGCCACCAGCAGAGATCGGGAGCCCACCCAGTACTTC. The encoded protein is CATSRDREPTQYF.

The V call is TRBV18, the J call TRBJ2-5; TRBD1 matches at 9 bases. This CDR3 region has 15 residues. V dropped 1 base and J dropped 4; count of bases not matched to a gene: 4. Germline lookup yields CDR1 KGHSH and CDR2 LQKENI. CDR3 DNA: TGTGCCAGCTCACCACGGACAGGGGAACCAGAGACCCAGTACTTC. Translating gives CASSPRTGEPETQYF.